The 11 T cell receptor beta chains below all came from one sample that was sequenced in a study of cytomegalovirus exposure and HLA in healthy donors (dated by TCRdb to 2015 to 2018). Library preparation employed the immunoSEQ multiplex PCR assay. The multiplex PCR relied on a mix of 60 forward primers for TCR Vbeta segments and 13 reverse primers for TCR Jbeta segments. In its TCRdb copy, this immuneACCESS table keeps in-frame sequences only and misses some clones. Where compared with another copy, unresolved V genes explain less than half of these, and the others have no known cause. The sample table lists 150,000 to 200,000 clones, approximately 79% of them with a count of one. The ten largest clonotypes hold about 0.91% of the sample. The sequenced sample was PBMCs. These TCRs come from a woman aged 45-59 years in good health and CMV-seropositive.

This clone has just one count. The CDR3 DNA reads TGCGCCAGCAGCCAAGATCGACAGAACAATCAGCCCCAGCATTTT. Amino acids: CASSQDRQNNQPQHF. V and J are TRBV4-1 and TRBJ1-5; D possibly corresponds to TRBD1 (5 bases). The CDR3 is 15 amino acids. Per the germline V gene, CDR1 is MGHRA and CDR2 is YSYEKL. V gave up 0 bases and J gave up 3 bases, with 9 bases separating them.

In the case of this clone: Other DNA sequences from this sample encode an identical CDR3 as well. The chain joins TRBV19 to TRBJ1-5, with a weak D call TRBD1 (5 bases). Per germline, CDR1 LNHDA and CDR2 SQIVND (reference sequence). Trimming removed 3 bases at V and 4 bases at J, with 10 bases between. The CDR3 has 14 amino acids. This CDR3 is CASSIGGSNQPQHF. DNA for the CDR3: TGTGCCAGTAGTATTGGGGGGAGTAATCAGCCCCAGCATTTT. Full variable domain (outside the CDR3, taken from reference TRBV19 and TRBJ1-5): DGGITQSPKYLFRKEGQNVTLSCEQNLNHDAMYWYRQDPGQGLRLIYYSQIVNDFQKGDIAEGYSVSREKKESFPLTVTSAQKNPTAFYLCASSIGGSNQPQHFGDGTRLSIL.

V usage is TRBV18 and J usage is TRBJ2-5; TRBD2 matches at 8 bases. V trimming: 8 bases; J trimming: 0 bases; junction bases outside the gene matches: 5. The germline V gene encodes CDR1 KGHSH and CDR2 LQKENI. The CDR3 contains 14 residues. The CDR3 nucleotides are TGTGCCAGCGCCCTTAGCGGGAACCAAGAGACCCAGTACTTC. It yields the protein CASALSGNQETQYF. The complete variable domain, with remaining parts taken from reference TRBV18 and TRBJ2-5, reads NAGVMQNPRHLVRRRGQEARLRCSPMKGHSHVYWYRQLPEEGLKFMVYLQKENIIDESGMPKERFSAEFPKEGPSILRIQQVVRGDSAAYFCASALSGNQETQYFGPGTRLLVL.

The gene calls are TRBV7-9 and TRBJ2-1; D perhaps matches TRBD2 (6 bases). The V gene's germline CDR1 is SEHNR and CDR2 FQNEAQ (reference sequence). CDR3 length equals 13 residues. V was trimmed by 3 bases and J by 6 bases, leaving 9 bases between them. The CDR3 loop reads CASSFGSVNEQFF. CDR3 nucleotides: TGTGCCAGCAGCTTCGGGAGTGTCAATGAGCAGTTCTTC.

V and J are TRBV19 and TRBJ1-2, with D possibly being TRBD1 (6 bases). The CDR3 totals 12 residues. Deletions cut 6 bases from V and 8 bases from J, with 13 bases between. Germline values: CDR1 LNHDA, CDR2 SQIVND (reference sequence). CDR3 sequence: CASRVTGTGYTF. CDR3 bases: TGTGCCAGTAGGGTTACAGGGACCGGCTACACCTTC.

In its sample, this clone was seen a few times. This chain links TRBV5-6 with TRBJ1-2; D is unresolved. The CDR3 loop spans 14 amino acids. V lost 3 bases and J 8 bases, leaving 17 bases between the germline ends. Germline CDR1 reads SGHDT; CDR2 reads YYEEEE. DNA for the CDR3: TGTGCCAGCAGCTCCGGCAATGAATTGGGCGGCTACACCTTC. Its translation is CASSSGNELGGYTF.

This chain links TRBV5-8 with TRBJ2-6; possible D gene TRBD1, 6 bases. The germline V gene encodes CDR1 SGHTS and CDR2 YDEGEE. The CDR3 runs 16 residues. Trimming cost V 0 bases and J 1 base, with 8 bases left between them. The CDR3 spells CASSLDRVSGANVLTF. The CDR3 nucleotides read TGTGCCAGCAGCTTGGACAGGGTTTCTGGGGCCAACGTCCTGACTTTC.

About this clone: Relative to the germline gene, one junction end is altered; a read error may explain this. The CDR3 DNA reads TGTGCTAGCAGCTCCAGCCCGACAGGGACCCAGTACTTC. Translating it yields CASSSSPTGTQYF. This sequence joins TRBV7-7 and TRBJ2-4, with D possibly being TRBD1 (6 bases). The J call may be mistaken, given a closer DNA end match to TRBJ2-5. The CDR3 extends over 13 amino acids. Germline CDR1 SSHAT, CDR2 FNYEAQ (reference sequence).

V usage is TRBV5-6 and J usage is TRBJ2-2; possible D gene TRBD1, 7 bases. The CDR3 is made up of 16 amino acids. Per germline, CDR1 SGHDT and CDR2 YYEEEE. V dropped 4 bases and J dropped 6 bases, with 19 bases sitting between them. The CDR3 coding sequence is TGTGCCAGCAGCATTCCCAGGGGGGCGTTACCCGGGGAGCTGTTTTTT. This translates into CASSIPRGALPGELFF. The whole variable domain, remainder taken from reference TRBV5-6 and TRBJ2-2, is DAGVTQSPTHLIKTRGQQVTLRCSPKSGHDTVSWYQQALGQGPQFIFQYYEEEERQRGNFPDRFSGHQFPNYSSELNVNALLLGDSALYLCASSIPRGALPGELFFGEGSRLTVL.

J is TRBJ2-7 and V is TRBV15; D possibly corresponds to TRBD2 (6 bases). The CDR3 sequence is 13 residues long. Germline CDR1 is LNHNV and CDR2 is YYDKDF (reference sequence). The ends were cut back, 1 base at V and 4 bases at J, with 8 bases in the middle. The CDR3 region has the DNA TGTGCCACCAGCAGAGCGGAGGGGTACGAGCAGTACTTC. This encodes CATSRAEGYEQYF.

J is TRBJ2-2 and V is TRBV2, with TRBD2 matching over 7 bases. This CDR3 has 17 amino acids. Unmatched junction bases numbered 11, after V lost 3 bases and J lost 4 bases. The germline V gene encodes CDR1 SNHLY and CDR2 FYNNEI. The CDR3 is CASSESLPGRGTGELFF. CDR3 DNA sequence: TGTGCCAGCAGTGAGAGTTTGCCAGGGAGGGGCACCGGGGAGCTGTTTTTT.